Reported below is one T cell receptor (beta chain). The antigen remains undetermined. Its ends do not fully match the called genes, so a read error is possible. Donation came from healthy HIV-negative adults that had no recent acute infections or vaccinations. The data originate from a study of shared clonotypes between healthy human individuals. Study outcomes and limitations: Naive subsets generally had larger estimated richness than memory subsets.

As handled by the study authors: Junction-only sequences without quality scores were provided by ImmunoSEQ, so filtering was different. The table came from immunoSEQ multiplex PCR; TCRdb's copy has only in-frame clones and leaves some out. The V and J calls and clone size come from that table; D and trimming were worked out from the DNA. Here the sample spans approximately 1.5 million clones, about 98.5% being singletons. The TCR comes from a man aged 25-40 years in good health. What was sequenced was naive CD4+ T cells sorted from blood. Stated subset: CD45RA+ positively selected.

The CDR3 protein is CASSKAGGPSGDTQYF. In DNA form, the CDR3 reads TGTGCCAGCAGTAAAGCGGGAGGGCCGTCTGGGGATACGCAGTATTTT. The chain carries TRBV2 and TRBJ2-3, with 10 bases aligning to TRBD2. Per the germline V gene, CDR1 is SNHLY and CDR2 is FYNNEI. The CDR3 loop spans 16 amino acids.